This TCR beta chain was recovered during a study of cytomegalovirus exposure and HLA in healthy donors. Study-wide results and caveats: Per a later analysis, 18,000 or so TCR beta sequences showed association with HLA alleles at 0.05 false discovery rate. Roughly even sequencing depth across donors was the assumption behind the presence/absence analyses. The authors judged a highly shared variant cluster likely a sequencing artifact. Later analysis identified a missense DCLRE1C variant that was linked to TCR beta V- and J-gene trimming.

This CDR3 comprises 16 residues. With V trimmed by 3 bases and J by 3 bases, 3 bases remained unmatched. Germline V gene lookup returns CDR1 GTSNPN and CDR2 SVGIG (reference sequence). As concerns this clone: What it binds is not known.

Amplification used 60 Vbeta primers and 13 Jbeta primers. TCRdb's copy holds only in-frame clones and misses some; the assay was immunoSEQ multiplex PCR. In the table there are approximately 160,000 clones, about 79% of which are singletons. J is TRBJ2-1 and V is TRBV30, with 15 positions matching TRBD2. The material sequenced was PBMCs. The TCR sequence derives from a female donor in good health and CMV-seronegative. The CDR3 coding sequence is TGTGCCTGGAGGAGGACTAGCGGGAGGGTCTACAATGAGCAGTTCTTC. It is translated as CAWRRTSGRVYNEQFF.